This T cell receptor beta chain was retrieved from a study of T-cell memory formation after mild COVID-19. Study-wide points: Later expanders leaned CD4+, whereas day 15 to 85 contracting clones were balanced CD4/CD8. Whether day 37 second-wave clones are SARS-CoV-2-specific was not confirmed. Pre-infection memory harbored some responding clones, suggesting cross-reactive memory joined.

Only a few counts were recorded for this clonotype. The antigen is unknown. Amplification by 5'RACE using constant-segment primers produced TCR alpha and TCR beta cDNA libraries that carried sample barcodes and UMIs. TCRdb passed the 5' RACE reads through MiXCR, listing each CDR3 protein once. The table shows about 420,000 distinct CDR3 sequences, with less than 25% occurring only once. This CDR3 is built from 18 residues. From germline, CDR1 is SEHNR and CDR2 FQNEAQ (reference sequence). V was pared by 1 base and J by 0 bases, with 8 bases of the junction left unmatched. What was sequenced was PBMCs or a T cell subset sorted from them (not recorded which). The chain joins TRBV7-9 to TRBJ1-5, with 8 positions matching TRBD1. This TCR came from an adult woman who had mild COVID-19 (a few samples of this study predate the infection). Cell type and time point are not known. For the CDR3, the DNA is TGTGCCAGCAGCTTAGTTCTCCAGGGGGCGCGTAGCAATCAGCCCCAGCATTTT. This sequence encodes CASSLVLQGARSNQPQHF.